The clone carrying this TCR beta chain was observed at least ten times. The data stem from a study of blood T cell repertoires in COVID-19. The germline gives CDR1 MNHEY, CDR2 SMNVEV (reference sequence). CDR3 size: 15 residues. V was shortened by 0 bases and J by 2 bases, with 9 bases between the two germline ends. Original processing methods: Estimates of nucleated cell counts were drawn from the amplification of reference gene primers. Clones were sequenced by immunoSEQ multiplex PCR, and TCRdb holds only the in-frame ones, with some missing. From that table come the V and J calls and clone size; the DNA was used to work out D and trimming. This table has over 200,000 clones, over 80% appearing once.

Sequences were obtained from peripheral blood. The V and J genes are TRBV27 and TRBJ2-3; no clear D gene. The source of this sequence is a human donor in a cohort sampled during active COVID-19. CDR3 in DNA: TGTGCCAGCAGTTTATCGGCAGGCATCACAGATACGCAGTATTTT. Amino acids: CASSLSAGITDTQYF.